This T cell receptor (beta chain) was sequenced for a study of T cell responses to AZD1222 COVID-19 vaccine. General study results and limits: Targets within unmutated variant regions were reportedly found for nearly half of spike-specific TCRs. Recipients of two AZD1222 doses showed rising Spike-specific TCR breadth and depth.

The CDR3 has 12 amino acids. A remark on this clone: The antigen is not known. Germline is not matched at one junction end, which may reflect a read error.

Sequencing used immunoSEQ multiplex PCR; TCRdb keeps in-frame clones, though not all of them. The table includes some 150,000 clones, roughly 90% detected once. The V call is TRBV12-3 or TRBV12-4, the J call TRBJ1-6; a weak D match, TRBD1 (5 bases). The sequencing here drew on peripheral blood, taken 28 days after the second AZD1222 dose. The clonotype originates from an adult who received the AZD1222 COVID-19 vaccine. The DNA for the CDR3 is TGTGCCAGCAGGTTAGGGGACTCACCCCTCCACTTT. It translates to CASRLGDSPLHF.